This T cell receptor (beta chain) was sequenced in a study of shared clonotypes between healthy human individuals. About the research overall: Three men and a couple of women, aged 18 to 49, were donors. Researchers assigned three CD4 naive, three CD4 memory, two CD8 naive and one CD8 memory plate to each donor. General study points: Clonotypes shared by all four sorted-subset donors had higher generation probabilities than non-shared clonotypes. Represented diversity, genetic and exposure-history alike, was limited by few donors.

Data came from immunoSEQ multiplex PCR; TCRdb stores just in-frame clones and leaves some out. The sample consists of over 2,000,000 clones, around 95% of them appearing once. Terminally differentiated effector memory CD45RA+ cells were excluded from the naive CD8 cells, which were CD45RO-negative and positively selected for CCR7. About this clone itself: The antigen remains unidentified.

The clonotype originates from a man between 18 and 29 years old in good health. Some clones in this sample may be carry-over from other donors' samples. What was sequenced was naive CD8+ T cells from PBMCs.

The CDR3 here is CASSEDRGFYEQYF. Here the CDR3 DNA reads TGTGCCAGCAGTGAAGATCGGGGTTTCTACGAGCAGTACTTC. This chain joins TRBV2 and TRBJ2-7; possibly TRBD2 for D (5 bases). Germline V gene lookup returns CDR1 SNHLY and CDR2 FYNNEI. Trimming stripped 1 base from V and 3 bases from J, with 10 bases between. The CDR3 is 14 amino acids. Combining the CDR3 with reference TRBV2 and TRBJ2-7 gives the whole variable domain EPEVTQTPSHQVTQMGQEVILRCVPISNHLYFYWYRQILGQKVEFLVSFYNNEISEKSEIFDDQFSVERPDGSNFTLKIRSTKLEDSAMYFCASSEDRGFYEQYFGPGTRLTVT.